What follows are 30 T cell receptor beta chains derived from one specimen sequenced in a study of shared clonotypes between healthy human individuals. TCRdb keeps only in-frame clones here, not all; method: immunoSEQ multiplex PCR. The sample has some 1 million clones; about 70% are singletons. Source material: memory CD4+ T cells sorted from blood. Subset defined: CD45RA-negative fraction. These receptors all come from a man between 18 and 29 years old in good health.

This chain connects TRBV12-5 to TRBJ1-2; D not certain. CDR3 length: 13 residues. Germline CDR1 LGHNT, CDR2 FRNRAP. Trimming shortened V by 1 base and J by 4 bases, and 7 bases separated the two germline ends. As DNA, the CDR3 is TGTGCTAGTGGTTTGGGGGAGGCCTATGGCTACACCTTC. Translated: CASGLGEAYGYTF.

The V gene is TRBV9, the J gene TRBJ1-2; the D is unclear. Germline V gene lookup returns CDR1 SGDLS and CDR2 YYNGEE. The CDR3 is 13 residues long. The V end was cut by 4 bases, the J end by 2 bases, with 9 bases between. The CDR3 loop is CASSPGQNYGYTF. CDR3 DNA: TGTGCCAGCAGCCCCGGGCAGAACTATGGCTACACCTTC.

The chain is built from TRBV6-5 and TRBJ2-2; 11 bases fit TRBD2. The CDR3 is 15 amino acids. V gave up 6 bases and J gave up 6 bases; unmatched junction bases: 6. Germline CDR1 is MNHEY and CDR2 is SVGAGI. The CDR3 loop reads CASSVLAGVSGELFF. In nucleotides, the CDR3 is TGTGCCAGCAGCGTACTAGCGGGGGTTTCCGGGGAGCTGTTTTTT.

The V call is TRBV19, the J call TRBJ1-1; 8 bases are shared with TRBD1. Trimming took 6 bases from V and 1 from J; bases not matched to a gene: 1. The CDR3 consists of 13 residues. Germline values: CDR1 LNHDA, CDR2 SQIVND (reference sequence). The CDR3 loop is CASRGQANTEAFF. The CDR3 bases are TGTGCCAGTAGGGGACAGGCGAACACTGAAGCTTTCTTT.

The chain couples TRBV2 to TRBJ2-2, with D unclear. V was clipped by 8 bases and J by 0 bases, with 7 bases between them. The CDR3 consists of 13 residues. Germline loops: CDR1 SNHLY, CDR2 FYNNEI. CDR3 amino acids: CASRRSNTGELFF. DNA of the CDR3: TGTGCCAGCCGGCGGTCGAACACCGGGGAGCTGTTTTTT.

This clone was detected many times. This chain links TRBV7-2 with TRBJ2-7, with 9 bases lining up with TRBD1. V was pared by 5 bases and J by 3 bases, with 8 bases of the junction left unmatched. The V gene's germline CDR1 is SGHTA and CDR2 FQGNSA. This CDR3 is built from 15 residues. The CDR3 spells CASSPTGTGYYEQYF. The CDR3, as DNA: TGTGCCAGCAGCCCAACCGGGACAGGGTACTACGAGCAGTACTTC.

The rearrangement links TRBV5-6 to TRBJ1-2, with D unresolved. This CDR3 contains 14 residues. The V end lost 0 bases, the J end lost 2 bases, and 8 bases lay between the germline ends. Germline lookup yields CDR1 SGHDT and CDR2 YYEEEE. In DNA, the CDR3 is TGTGCCAGCAGCTTGGATCAGAGGAACTATGGCTACACCTTC. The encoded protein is CASSLDQRNYGYTF. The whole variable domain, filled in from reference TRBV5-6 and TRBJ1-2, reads DAGVTQSPTHLIKTRGQQVTLRCSPKSGHDTVSWYQQALGQGPQFIFQYYEEEERQRGNFPDRFSGHQFPNYSSELNVNALLLGDSALYLCASSLDQRNYGYTFGSGTRLTVV.

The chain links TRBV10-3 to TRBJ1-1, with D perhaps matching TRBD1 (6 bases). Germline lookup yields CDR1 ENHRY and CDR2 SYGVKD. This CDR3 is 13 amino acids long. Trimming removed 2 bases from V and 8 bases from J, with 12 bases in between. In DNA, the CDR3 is TGTGCCATCAGTGAGGATTTCAGGGGAGAAGCTTTCTTT. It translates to CAISEDFRGEAFF.

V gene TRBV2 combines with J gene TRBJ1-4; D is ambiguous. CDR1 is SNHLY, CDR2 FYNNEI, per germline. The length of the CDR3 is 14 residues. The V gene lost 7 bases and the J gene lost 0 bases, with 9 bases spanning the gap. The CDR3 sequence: CASKRFATNEKLFF. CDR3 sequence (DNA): TGTGCCAGCAAGAGGTTTGCAACTAATGAAAAACTGTTTTTT.

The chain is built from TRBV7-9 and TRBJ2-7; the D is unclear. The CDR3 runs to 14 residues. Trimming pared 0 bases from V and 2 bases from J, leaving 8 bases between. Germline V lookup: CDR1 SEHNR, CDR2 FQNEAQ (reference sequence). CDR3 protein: CASSLAAQTYEQYF. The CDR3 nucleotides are TGTGCCAGCAGCTTAGCGGCTCAAACCTACGAGCAGTACTTC.

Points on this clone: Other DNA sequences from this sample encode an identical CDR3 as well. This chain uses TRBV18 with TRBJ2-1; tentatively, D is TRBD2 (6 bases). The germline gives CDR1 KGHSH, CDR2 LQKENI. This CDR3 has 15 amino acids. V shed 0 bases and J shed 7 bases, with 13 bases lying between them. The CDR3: CASSPPTRGVNEQFF. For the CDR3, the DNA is TGTGCCAGCTCACCACCGACTAGAGGGGTGAATGAGCAGTTCTTC. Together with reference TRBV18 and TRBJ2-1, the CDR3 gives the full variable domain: NAGVMQNPRHLVRRRGQEARLRCSPMKGHSHVYWYRQLPEEGLKFMVYLQKENIIDESGMPKERFSAEFPKEGPSILRIQQVVRGDSAAYFCASSPPTRGVNEQFFGPGTRLTVL.

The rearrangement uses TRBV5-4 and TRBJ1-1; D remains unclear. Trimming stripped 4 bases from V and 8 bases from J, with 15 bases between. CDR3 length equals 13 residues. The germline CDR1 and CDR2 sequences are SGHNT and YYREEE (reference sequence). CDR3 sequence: CASSEVGWAEAFF. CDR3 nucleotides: TGTGCCAGCAGCGAGGTGGGGTGGGCAGAAGCTTTCTTT.

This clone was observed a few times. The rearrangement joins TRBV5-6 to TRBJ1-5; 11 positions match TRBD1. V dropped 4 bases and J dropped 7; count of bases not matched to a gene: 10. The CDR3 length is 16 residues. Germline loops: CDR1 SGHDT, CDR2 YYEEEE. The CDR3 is CASSTGGTGGLQPQHF. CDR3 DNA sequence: TGTGCCAGCAGCACGGGAGGGACAGGGGGGTTGCAGCCCCAGCATTTT.

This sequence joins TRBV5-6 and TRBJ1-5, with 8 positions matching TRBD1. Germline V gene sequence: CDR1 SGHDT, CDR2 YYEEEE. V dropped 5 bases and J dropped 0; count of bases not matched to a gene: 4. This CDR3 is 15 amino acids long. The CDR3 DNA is TGTGCCAGCAGTATAGGACAGGGTAGCAATCAGCCCCAGCATTTT. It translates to CASSIGQGSNQPQHF.

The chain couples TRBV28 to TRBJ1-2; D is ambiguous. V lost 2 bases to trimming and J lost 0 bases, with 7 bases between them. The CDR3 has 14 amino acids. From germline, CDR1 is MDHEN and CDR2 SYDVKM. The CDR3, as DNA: TGTGCCAGCAGTTTACACAGCGCTAACTATGGCTACACCTTC. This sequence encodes CASSLHSANYGYTF.

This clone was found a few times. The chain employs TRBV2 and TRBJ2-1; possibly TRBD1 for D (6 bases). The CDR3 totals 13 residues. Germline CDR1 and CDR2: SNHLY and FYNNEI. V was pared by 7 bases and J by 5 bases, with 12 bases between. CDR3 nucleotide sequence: TGTGCCAGCAAATGGGACACCAACAATGAGCAGTTCTTC. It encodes CASKWDTNNEQFF.

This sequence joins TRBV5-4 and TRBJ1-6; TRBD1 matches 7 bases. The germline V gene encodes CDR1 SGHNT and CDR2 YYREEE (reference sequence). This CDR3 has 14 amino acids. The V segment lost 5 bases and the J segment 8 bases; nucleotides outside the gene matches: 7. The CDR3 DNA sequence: TGTGCCAGCAGTCGACAGGGAGTCGATTCACCCCTCCACTTT. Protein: CASSRQGVDSPLHF.

This CDR3 reads CAISVVGNTEAFF. In nucleotides, the CDR3 is TGTGCCATCAGTGTAGTAGGGAACACTGAAGCTTTCTTT. The chain couples TRBV10-3 to TRBJ1-1, with D hard to call. This CDR3 comprises 13 residues. Trimming stripped 4 bases from V and 1 base from J, with 7 bases between. The germline V gene has CDR1 ENHRY and CDR2 SYGVKD.

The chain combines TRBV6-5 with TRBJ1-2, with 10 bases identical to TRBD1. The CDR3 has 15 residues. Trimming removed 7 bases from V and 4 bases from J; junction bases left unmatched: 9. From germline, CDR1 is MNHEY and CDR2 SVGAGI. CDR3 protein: CASKPGTGEFYGYTF. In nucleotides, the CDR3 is TGTGCCAGCAAACCCGGGACAGGGGAGTTCTATGGCTACACCTTC.

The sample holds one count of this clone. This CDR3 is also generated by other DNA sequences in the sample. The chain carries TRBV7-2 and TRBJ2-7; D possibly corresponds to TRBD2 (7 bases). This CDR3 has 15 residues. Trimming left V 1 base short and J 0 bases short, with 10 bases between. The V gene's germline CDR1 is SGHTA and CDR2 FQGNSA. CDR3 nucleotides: TGTGCCAGCAGCTTAGGAGGGGGGGGCTCCTACGAGCAGTACTTC. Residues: CASSLGGGGSYEQYF.

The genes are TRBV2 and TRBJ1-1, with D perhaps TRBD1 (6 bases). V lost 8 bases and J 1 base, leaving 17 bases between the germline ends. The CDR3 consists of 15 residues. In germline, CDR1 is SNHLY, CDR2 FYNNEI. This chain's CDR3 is CASGGGGATNTEAFF. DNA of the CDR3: TGTGCCAGCGGGGGCGGGGGCGCCACGAACACTGAAGCTTTCTTT.

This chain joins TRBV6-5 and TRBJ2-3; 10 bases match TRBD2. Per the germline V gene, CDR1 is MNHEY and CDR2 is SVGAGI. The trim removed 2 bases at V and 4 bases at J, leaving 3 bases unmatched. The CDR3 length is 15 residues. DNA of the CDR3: TGTGCCAGCAGTTACCAGCGGGGGGGTTCAGATACGCAGTATTTT. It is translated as CASSYQRGGSDTQYF.

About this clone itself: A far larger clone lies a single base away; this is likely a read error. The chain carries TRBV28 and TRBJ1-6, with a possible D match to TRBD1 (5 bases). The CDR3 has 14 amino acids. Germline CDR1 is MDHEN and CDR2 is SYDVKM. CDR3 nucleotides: TGTGCCTGCAGGGACGGACCCTATAATTCACCCCTCCACTTT. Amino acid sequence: CACRDGPYNSPLHF. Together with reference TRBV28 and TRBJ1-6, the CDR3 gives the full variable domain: DVKVTQSSRYLVKRTGEKVFLECVQDMDHENMFWYRQDPGLGLRLIYFSYDVKMKEKGDIPEGYSVSREKKERFSLILESASTNQTSMYLCACRDGPYNSPLHFGNGTRLTVT.

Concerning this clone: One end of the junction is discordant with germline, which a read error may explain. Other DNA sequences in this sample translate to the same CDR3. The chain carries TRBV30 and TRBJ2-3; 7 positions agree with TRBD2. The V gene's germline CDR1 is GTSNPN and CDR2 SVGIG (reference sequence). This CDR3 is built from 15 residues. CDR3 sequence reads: CAWSVGDYSTDTQYF. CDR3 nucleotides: TGTGCCTGGAGTGTAGGGGACTACAGCACGGATACGCAGTATTTT.

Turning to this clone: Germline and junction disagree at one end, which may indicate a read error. CDR3 residues: CASTIRGPGANVLTF. As DNA, the CDR3 is TGTGCCAGTACTATACGGGGGCCTGGGGCCAACGTCCTGACTTTC. The J gene is TRBJ2-6, the V gene TRBV19; the D gene could be TRBD1 or TRBD2 (6 bases each). Germline CDR1 reads LNHDA; CDR2 reads SQIVND (reference sequence). CDR3 length: 15 residues.

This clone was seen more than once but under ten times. The CDR3 loop reads CASSQLAGGGNEQFF. The CDR3 nucleotides read TGTGCCAGCAGCCAGCTAGCGGGAGGTGGGAATGAGCAGTTCTTC. The chain carries TRBV7-9 and TRBJ2-1; 11 nucleotides match TRBD2. The trim removed 5 bases at V and 7 bases at J, leaving 7 bases unmatched. Per germline, CDR1 SEHNR and CDR2 FQNEAQ (reference sequence). The CDR3 covers 15 residues.

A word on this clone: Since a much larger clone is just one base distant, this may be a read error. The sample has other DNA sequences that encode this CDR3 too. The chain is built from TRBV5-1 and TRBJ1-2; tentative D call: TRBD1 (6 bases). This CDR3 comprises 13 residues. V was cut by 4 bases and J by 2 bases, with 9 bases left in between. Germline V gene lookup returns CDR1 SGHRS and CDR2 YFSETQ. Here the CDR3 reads CASSPDRNYGYTF. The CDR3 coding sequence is TGCGCCAGCAGCCCAGACAGGAACTATGGCTACACCTTC. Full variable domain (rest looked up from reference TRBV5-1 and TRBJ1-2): KAGVTQTPRYLIKTRGQQVTLSCSPISGHRSVSWYQQTPGQGLQFLFEYFSETQRNKGNFPGRFSGRQFSNSRSEMNVSTLELGDSALYLCASSPDRNYGYTFGSGTRLTVV.

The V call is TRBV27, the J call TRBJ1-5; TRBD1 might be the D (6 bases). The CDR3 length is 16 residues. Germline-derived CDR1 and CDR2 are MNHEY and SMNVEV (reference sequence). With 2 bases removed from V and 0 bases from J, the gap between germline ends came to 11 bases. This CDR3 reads CASSLRAGDSNQPQHF. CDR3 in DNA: TGTGCCAGCAGTTTACGAGCAGGGGATAGCAATCAGCCCCAGCATTTT.

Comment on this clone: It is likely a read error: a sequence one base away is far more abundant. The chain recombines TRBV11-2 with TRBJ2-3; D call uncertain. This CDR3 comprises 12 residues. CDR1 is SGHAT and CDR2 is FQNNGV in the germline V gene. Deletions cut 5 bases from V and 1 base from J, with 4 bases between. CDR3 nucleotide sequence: TGTGCCAGCAGCGTAGGCACAGATACGCAGTATTTT. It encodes CASSVGTDTQYF.

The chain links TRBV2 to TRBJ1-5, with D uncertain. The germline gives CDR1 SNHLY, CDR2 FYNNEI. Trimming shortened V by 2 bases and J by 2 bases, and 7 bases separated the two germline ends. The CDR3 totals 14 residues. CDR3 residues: CASSEMTGNQPQHF. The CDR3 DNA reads TGTGCCAGCAGTGAAATGACGGGCAATCAGCCCCAGCATTTT.